Presented here are 21 T cell receptor beta chains from one specimen sequenced in a study of patients and donors after allogeneic stem cell transplantation. TCRdb analysed the RT-PCR reads with MiXCR anew, one entry per CDR3 protein. The repertoire holds about 110,000 distinct CDR3 sequences, with around 33% as singletons. The sample comprised blood, either unsorted or a sorted T cell fraction (not recorded which). These receptor sequences come from a human donor who was either an allogeneic HSCT recipient or a stem cell or donor lymphocyte infusion donor (not recorded which). It is not recorded whose cells these are; they may come from a transplant donor.

CDR3 residues: CASSLSQAQGYTF. For the CDR3, the DNA is TGCGCCAGCAGCTTGTCGCAGGCCCAGGGCTACACCTTC. V and J are TRBV5-1 and TRBJ1-2; D unresolved. The CDR3 contains 13 residues. Germline loops: CDR1 SGHRS, CDR2 YFSETQ. Trimming shortened V by 1 base and J by 8 bases, and 12 bases separated the two germline ends.

V gene TRBV5-1 combines with J gene TRBJ2-5, with 13 bases fitting TRBD2. The CDR3 loop spans 17 amino acids. Germline V gene data show CDR1 as SGHRS and CDR2 as YFSETQ. The J segment lost 4 bases and the V segment lost 3 bases, leaving 9 bases of the junction unmatched. The CDR3 loop reads CASSSGLAGERGETQYF. CDR3 coding DNA: TGCGCCAGCAGCTCTGGACTAGCGGGAGAGAGAGGAGAGACCCAGTACTTC.

V gene TRBV15 combines with J gene TRBJ1-5; D unclear. Trimming pared 0 bases from V and 1 base from J, leaving 10 bases between. Germline values: CDR1 LNHNV, CDR2 YYDKDF (reference sequence). The CDR3 is 16 residues long. The CDR3 loop is CATSRDLGFSNQPQHF. The CDR3 nucleotides are TGTGCCACCAGCAGAGATTTAGGGTTCAGCAATCAGCCCCAGCATTTT.

The J gene is TRBJ2-4, the V gene TRBV12-3 or TRBV12-4; the D is unclear. Trimming pared 5 bases from V and 0 bases from J, leaving 11 bases between. The CDR3 loop spans 15 amino acids. Here the CDR3 reads CASSHPLLAKNIQYF. The CDR3 nucleotides read TGTGCCAGCAGTCACCCTTTACTAGCCAAAAACATTCAGTACTTC.

The CDR3 loop is CASSLVRGEQFF. CDR3 in DNA: TGCGCCAGCAGCTTGGTTAGGGGGGAGCAGTTCTTC. V and J are TRBV5-1 and TRBJ2-1, with D perhaps TRBD1 (6 bases). This CDR3 comprises 12 residues. Trimming removed 0 bases from V and 10 bases from J, with 8 bases in between. The germline V gene encodes CDR1 SGHRS and CDR2 YFSETQ.

This clonotype was found a few times. The chain uses TRBV20-1 and TRBJ1-5; possible D gene TRBD1, 5 bases. V was shortened by 3 bases and J by 2 bases, with 11 bases between the two germline ends. This CDR3 comprises 14 residues. The germline gives CDR1 DFQATT, CDR2 SNEGSKA (reference sequence). The CDR3 DNA is TGCAGTGCTAGCACGGGGGGACGCAATCAGCCCCAGCATTTT. It specifies CSASTGGRNQPQHF.

A few counts support this clonotype. V and J are TRBV6-5 and TRBJ2-1, with D perhaps being TRBD1 or TRBD2 (5 bases each). V lost 5 bases and J 8 bases, leaving 13 bases between the germline ends. Germline assignment: CDR1 MNHEY and CDR2 SVGAGI. The CDR3 sequence is 13 residues long. In nucleotides, the CDR3 is TGTGCCAGCAGTCCCCTCCTGGGGGATGAGCAGTTCTTC. Its translation: CASSPLLGDEQFF.

V gene TRBV24-1 combines with J gene TRBJ2-7; 7 bases match TRBD2. Germline V gene data show CDR1 as KGHDR and CDR2 as SFDVKD. The CDR3 runs 15 residues. V dropped 2 bases and J dropped 6; count of bases not matched to a gene: 9. CDR3 in DNA: TGTGCCACCAGTGATTGGAGCGGGAATCGATTCGAGCAGTACTTC. Translation: CATSDWSGNRFEQYF.

This rearrangement joins TRBV12-3 or TRBV12-4 to TRBJ2-4, with 7 bases identical to TRBD1. This CDR3 is 14 amino acids long. After removal of 8 bases from V and 9 bases from J, the junction contained 13 bases not matched to a gene. CDR3 in amino acids: CASAWGVGGGIQYF. DNA of the CDR3: TGTGCCAGCGCGTGGGGAGTAGGGGGCGGCATTCAGTACTTC.

This clonotype was counted a few times. V usage is TRBV6-5 and J usage is TRBJ2-2; 7 bases are shared with TRBD1. Trimming removed 5 bases from V and 6 bases from J; junction bases left unmatched: 0. This CDR3 contains 12 residues. The V gene's germline CDR1 is MNHEY and CDR2 SVGAGI. The CDR3 spells CASSDRAGELFF. CDR3 sequence (DNA): TGTGCCAGCAGTGACAGGGCCGGGGAGCTGTTTTTT.

This chain uses TRBV9 with TRBJ1-1; the D is unclear. The length of the CDR3 is 13 residues. Germline loops: CDR1 SGDLS, CDR2 YYNGEE. V lost 1 base and J 0 bases, leaving 4 bases between the germline ends. The CDR3 loop is CASSVRLNTEAFF. CDR3 DNA sequence: TGTGCCAGCAGCGTAAGGCTGAACACTGAAGCTTTCTTT.

The chain links TRBV20-1 to TRBJ2-7; 7 bases align to TRBD2. The CDR3 runs to 14 residues. CDR1 and CDR2 from the germline V gene are DFQATT and SNEGSKA (reference sequence). V lost 3 bases and J lost 2; bases outside the gene matches: 7. Here the CDR3 reads CSASPSGLTYEQYF. Here the CDR3 DNA reads TGCAGTGCTAGTCCTAGCGGTTTAACCTACGAGCAGTACTTC.

A few counts support this clonotype. This chain links TRBV27 with TRBJ1-2, with D hard to call. CDR1 and CDR2 (germline): MNHEY, SMNVEV (reference sequence). This CDR3 contains 13 residues. Trimming removed 5 bases at V and 8 bases at J, with 15 bases between. Written as DNA, the CDR3 is TGTGCCAGCAGTCTCGAGGCGGGATTCGGCTACACCTTC. It codes for CASSLEAGFGYTF.

This chain connects TRBV18 to TRBJ2-1; perhaps D is TRBD1 or TRBD2 (6 bases each). Trimming pared 3 bases from V and 7 bases from J, leaving 16 bases between. The CDR3 consists of 15 residues. Germline CDR1 reads KGHSH; CDR2 reads LQKENI. DNA of the CDR3: TGTGCCAGCTCACCGGGGGCGGGAACTGATAATGAGCAGTTCTTC. This encodes CASSPGAGTDNEQFF.

The V gene is TRBV20-1, the J gene TRBJ1-1; unclear D gene. V shed 5 bases and J shed 0 bases, with 7 bases lying between them. The CDR3 loop spans 12 amino acids. From germline, CDR1 is DFQATT and CDR2 SNEGSKA (reference sequence). The DNA for the CDR3 is TGCAGTGCTTCCCCAGTGAACACTGAAGCTTTCTTT. Translating gives CSASPVNTEAFF.

This sequence joins TRBV7-2 and TRBJ1-1; D is uncertain. Trimming stripped 5 bases from V and 3 bases from J, with 16 bases between. CDR3 length: 15 amino acids. Germline V lookup: CDR1 SGHTA, CDR2 FQGNSA. This CDR3 is CASSPGRNGYTEAFF. The CDR3 region has the DNA TGTGCCAGCAGCCCCGGTAGGAACGGGTACACTGAAGCTTTCTTT.

This clonotype was counted between two and nine times. V and J are TRBV4-3 and TRBJ1-3; D gene unclear. V lost 2 bases to trimming and J lost 0 bases, with 5 bases between them. The V gene's germline CDR1 is LGHNA and CDR2 YSLEER. The CDR3 contains 14 residues. CDR3 sequence: CASSQQSSGNTIYF. The CDR3, as DNA: TGCGCCAGCAGCCAACAGAGCTCTGGAAACACCATATATTTT.

This chain joins TRBV12-3 or TRBV12-4 and TRBJ2-7, with a weak D call TRBD1 (5 bases). The V end lost 7 bases, the J end lost 1 base, and 17 bases lay between the germline ends. The CDR3 has 15 amino acids. The CDR3 DNA sequence: TGTGCCAGCAAATTGAGAACAGGATTTTCCTACGAGCAGTACTTC. This gives the protein CASKLRTGFSYEQYF.

As to this clonotype: The CDR3 ends on some other residue instead of the conserved phenylalanine or tryptophan, so this is likely a read error. Because the CDR3's place on the DNA is in doubt, the DNA is left out and the CDR3 is given as listed by TCRdb. This chain joins TRBV7-9 and TRBJ1-2. The CDR3 comprises 9 residues, both ends counted. Germline loops: CDR1 SEHNR, CDR2 FQNEAQ (reference sequence). CDR3: CASSPQDSY.

This chain joins TRBV20-1 and TRBJ2-1; no firm D call. The V gene's germline CDR1 is DFQATT and CDR2 SNEGSKA (reference sequence). The V end was cut by 0 bases, the J end by 2 bases, with 11 bases between. The CDR3 totals 15 residues. CDR3 DNA sequence: TGCAGTGCTAGAGAAGACCGGAACCCCTACAATGAGCAGTTCTTC. This encodes CSAREDRNPYNEQFF.

The chain employs TRBV4-3 and TRBJ2-1; D unresolved. Trimming removed 0 bases from V and 8 bases from J, with 17 bases in between. Germline loops: CDR1 LGHNA, CDR2 YSLEER. The CDR3 is made up of 16 amino acids. DNA for the CDR3: TGCGCCAGCAGCCAAGAGGGCTACCGCGGTGGGGATGAGCAGTTCTTC. Protein: CASSQEGYRGGDEQFF.